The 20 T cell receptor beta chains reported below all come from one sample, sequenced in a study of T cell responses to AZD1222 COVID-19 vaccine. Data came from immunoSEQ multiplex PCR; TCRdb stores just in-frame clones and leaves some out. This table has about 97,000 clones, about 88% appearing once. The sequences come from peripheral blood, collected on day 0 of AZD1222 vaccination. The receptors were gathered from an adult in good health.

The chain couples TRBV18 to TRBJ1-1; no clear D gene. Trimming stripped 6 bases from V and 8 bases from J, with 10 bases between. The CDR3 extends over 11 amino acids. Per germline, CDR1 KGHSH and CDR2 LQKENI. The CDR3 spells CASSQRTEAFF. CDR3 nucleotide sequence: TGTGCCAGCTCCCAGAGAACGGAAGCTTTCTTT.

CDR3 amino acids: CASSQQGAGNSPLHF. The CDR3 DNA follows: TGCGCCAGCAGCCAACAGGGGGCGGGTAATTCACCCCTCCACTTT. V and J are TRBV4-1 and TRBJ1-6, with 8 bases that match TRBD1. Trimming removed 2 bases from V and 6 bases from J; junction bases left unmatched: 3. CDR3 length: 15 residues. Looked up from germline, CDR1 is MGHRA and CDR2 is YSYEKL.

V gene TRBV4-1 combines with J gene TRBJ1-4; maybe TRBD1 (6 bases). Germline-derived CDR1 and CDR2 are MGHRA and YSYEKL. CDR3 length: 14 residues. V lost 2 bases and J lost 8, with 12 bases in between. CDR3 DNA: TGCGCCAGCAGCCAATGGTCAGGGGTCGAAAAACTGTTTTTT. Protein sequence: CASSQWSGVEKLFF.

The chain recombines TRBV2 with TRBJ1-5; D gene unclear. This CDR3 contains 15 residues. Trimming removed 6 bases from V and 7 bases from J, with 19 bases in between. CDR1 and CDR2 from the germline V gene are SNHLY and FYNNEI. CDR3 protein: CASRLLRGPGQPQHF. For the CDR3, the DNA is TGTGCCAGCAGGCTTCTTCGGGGTCCGGGGCAGCCCCAGCATTTT.

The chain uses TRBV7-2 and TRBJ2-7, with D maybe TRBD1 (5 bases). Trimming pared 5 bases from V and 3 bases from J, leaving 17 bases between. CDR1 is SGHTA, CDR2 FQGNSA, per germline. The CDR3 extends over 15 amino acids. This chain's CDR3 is CASSPEGQEDYEQYF. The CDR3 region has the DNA TGTGCCAGCAGCCCAGAAGGACAAGAAGACTACGAGCAGTACTTC.

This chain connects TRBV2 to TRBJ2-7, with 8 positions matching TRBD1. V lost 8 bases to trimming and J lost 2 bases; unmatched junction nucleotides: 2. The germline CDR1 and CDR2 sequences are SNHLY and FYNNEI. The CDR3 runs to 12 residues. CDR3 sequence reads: CASLDRAYEQYF. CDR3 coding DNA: TGTGCCAGCTTGGACAGGGCCTACGAGCAGTACTTC.

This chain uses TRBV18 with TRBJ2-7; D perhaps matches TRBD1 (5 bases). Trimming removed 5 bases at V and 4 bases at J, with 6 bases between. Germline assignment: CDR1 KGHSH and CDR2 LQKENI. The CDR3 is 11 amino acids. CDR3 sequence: CASSDSYEQYF. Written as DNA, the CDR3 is TGTGCCAGCTCAGACAGTTACGAGCAGTACTTC. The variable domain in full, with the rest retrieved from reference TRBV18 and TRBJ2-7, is NAGVMQNPRHLVRRRGQEARLRCSPMKGHSHVYWYRQLPEEGLKFMVYLQKENIIDESGMPKERFSAEFPKEGPSILRIQQVVRGDSAAYFCASSDSYEQYFGPGTRLTVT.

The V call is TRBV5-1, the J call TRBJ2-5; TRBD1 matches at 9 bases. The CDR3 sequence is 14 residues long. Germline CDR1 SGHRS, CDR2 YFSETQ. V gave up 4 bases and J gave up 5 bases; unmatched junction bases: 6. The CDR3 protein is CASSRTGVGETQYF. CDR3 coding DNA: TGCGCCAGCAGCAGGACAGGGGTCGGCGAGACCCAGTACTTC.

The CDR3 is CSAGRREQYF. The DNA for the CDR3 is TGCAGTGCTGGCAGACGGGAGCAGTACTTC. This chain links TRBV20-1 with TRBJ2-7; D gene ambiguous. Trimming left V 5 bases short and J 7 bases short, with 9 bases between. This CDR3 spans 10 amino acids. Germline V gives CDR1 DFQATT, CDR2 SNEGSKA (reference sequence).

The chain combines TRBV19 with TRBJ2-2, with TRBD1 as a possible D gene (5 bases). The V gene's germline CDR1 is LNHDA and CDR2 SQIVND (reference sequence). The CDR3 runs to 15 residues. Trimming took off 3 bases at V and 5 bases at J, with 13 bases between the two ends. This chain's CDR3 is CASSMPGMGTGELFF. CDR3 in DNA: TGTGCCAGTAGTATGCCAGGGATGGGGACCGGGGAGCTGTTTTTT.

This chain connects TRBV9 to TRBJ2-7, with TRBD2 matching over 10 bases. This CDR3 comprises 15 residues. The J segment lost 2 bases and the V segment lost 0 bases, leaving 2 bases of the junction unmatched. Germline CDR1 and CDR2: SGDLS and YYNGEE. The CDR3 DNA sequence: TGTGCCAGCAGCGTAGGAGCGGGGGGGACCTACGAGCAGTACTTC. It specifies CASSVGAGGTYEQYF. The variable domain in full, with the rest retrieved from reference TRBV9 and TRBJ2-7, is DSGVTQTPKHLITATGQRVTLRCSPRSGDLSVYWYQQSLDQGLQFLIQYYNGEERAKGNILERFSAQQFPDLHSELNLSSLELGDSALYFCASSVGAGGTYEQYFGPGTRLTVT.

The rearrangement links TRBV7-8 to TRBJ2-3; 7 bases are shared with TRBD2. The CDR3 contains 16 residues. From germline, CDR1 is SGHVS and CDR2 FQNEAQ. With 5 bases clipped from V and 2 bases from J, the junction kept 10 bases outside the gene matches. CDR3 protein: CASSQIRAGNTDTQYF. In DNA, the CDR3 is TGTGCCAGCAGCCAGATTCGAGCGGGGAACACAGATACGCAGTATTTT.

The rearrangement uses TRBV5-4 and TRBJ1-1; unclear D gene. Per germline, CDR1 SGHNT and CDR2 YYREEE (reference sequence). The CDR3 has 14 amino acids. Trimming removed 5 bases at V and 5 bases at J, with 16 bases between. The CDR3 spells CASSRLPLGTEAFF. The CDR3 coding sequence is TGTGCCAGCAGTCGACTGCCGCTGGGGACTGAAGCTTTCTTT.

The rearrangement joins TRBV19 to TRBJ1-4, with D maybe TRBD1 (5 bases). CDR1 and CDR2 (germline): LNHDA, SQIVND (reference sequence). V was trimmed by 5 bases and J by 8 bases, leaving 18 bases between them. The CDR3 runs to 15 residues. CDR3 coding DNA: TGTGCCAGTAGTCGGGGCGGGGTCGGGGTCGAAAAACTGTTTTTT. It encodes CASSRGGVGVEKLFF.

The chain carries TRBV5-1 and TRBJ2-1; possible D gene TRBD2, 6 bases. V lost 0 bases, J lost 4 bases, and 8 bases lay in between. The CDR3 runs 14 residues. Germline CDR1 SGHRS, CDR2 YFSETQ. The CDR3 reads CASSLVGGYNEQFF. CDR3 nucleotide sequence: TGCGCCAGCAGCTTGGTGGGGGGTTACAATGAGCAGTTCTTC.

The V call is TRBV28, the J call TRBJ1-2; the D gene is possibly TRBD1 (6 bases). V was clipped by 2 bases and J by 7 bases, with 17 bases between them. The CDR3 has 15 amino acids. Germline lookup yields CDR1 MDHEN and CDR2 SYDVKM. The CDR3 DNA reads TGTGCCAGCAGTTTACCGACAGGCCACCGATCTGGCTACACCTTC. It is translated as CASSLPTGHRSGYTF.

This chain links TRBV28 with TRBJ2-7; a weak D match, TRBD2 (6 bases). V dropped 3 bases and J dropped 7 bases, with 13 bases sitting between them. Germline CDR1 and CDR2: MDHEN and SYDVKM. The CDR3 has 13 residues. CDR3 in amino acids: CASSLSGVGEQYF. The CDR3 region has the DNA TGTGCCAGCAGTTTGTCGGGGGTAGGAGAGCAGTACTTC.

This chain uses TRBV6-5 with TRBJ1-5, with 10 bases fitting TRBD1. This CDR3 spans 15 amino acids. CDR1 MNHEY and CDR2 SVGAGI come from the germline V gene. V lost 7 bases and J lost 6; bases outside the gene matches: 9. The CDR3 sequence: CASKKDRGDRQPQHF. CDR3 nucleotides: TGTGCCAGCAAAAAGGACAGGGGGGATCGTCAGCCCCAGCATTTT.

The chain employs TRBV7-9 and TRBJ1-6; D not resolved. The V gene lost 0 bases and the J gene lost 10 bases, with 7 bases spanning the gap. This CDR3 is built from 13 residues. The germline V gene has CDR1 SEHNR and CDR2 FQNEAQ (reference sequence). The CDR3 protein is CASSLANSSPLHF. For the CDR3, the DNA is TGTGCCAGCAGCTTAGCGAACTCCTCACCCCTCCACTTT.

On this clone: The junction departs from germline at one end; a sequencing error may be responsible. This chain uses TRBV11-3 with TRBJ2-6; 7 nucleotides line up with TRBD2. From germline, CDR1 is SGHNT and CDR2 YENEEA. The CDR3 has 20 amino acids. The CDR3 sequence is CASSSSWEGGFIIGSNVLTF. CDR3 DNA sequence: TGTGCCAGCAGCTCGTCTTGGGAGGGCGGATTTATTATTGGGTCCAACGTCCTGACTTTC.